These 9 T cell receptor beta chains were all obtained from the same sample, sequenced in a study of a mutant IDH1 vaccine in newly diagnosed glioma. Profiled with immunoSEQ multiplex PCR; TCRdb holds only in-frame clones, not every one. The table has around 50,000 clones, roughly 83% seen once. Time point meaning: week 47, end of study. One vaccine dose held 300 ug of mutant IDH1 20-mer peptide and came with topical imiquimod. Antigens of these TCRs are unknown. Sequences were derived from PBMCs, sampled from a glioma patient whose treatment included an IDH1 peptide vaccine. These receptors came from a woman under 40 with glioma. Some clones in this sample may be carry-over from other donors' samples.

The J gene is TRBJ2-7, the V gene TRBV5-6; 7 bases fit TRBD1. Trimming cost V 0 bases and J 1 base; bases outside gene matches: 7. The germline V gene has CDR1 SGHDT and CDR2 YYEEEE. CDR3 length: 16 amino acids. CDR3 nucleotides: TGTGCCAGCAGCTTGGGGCCAGGGGGATATTCCTACGAGCAGTACTTC. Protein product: CASSLGPGGYSYEQYF. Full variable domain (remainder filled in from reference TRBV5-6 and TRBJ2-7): DAGVTQSPTHLIKTRGQQVTLRCSPKSGHDTVSWYQQALGQGPQFIFQYYEEEERQRGNFPDRFSGHQFPNYSSELNVNALLLGDSALYLCASSLGPGGYSYEQYFGPGTRLTVT.

Here the CDR3 DNA reads TGTGCCAGTAGTAGGAGCGGGAGCGGCTACAATGAGCAGTTCTTC. It specifies CASSRSGSGYNEQFF. V usage is TRBV19 and J usage is TRBJ2-1, with TRBD2 matching over 8 bases. The germline CDR1 and CDR2 sequences are LNHDA and SQIVND (reference sequence). The V gene end was trimmed by 4 bases and the J gene end by 3 bases; junction bases not matched to a gene: 5. There are 15 residues in the CDR3.

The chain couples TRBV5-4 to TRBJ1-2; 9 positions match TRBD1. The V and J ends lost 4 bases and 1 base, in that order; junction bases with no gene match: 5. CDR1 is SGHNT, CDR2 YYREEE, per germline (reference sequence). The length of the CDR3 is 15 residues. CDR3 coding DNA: TGTGCCAGCAGCGGCGGGACAGGGAGTAACTATGGCTACACCTTC. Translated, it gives CASSGGTGSNYGYTF.

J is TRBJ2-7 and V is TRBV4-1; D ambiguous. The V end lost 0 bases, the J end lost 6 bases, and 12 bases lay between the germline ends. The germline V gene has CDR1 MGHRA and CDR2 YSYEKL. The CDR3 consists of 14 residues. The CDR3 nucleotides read TGCGCCAGCAGCCAAGACCCCGCGGTGAGCGAGCAGTACTTC. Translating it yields CASSQDPAVSEQYF.

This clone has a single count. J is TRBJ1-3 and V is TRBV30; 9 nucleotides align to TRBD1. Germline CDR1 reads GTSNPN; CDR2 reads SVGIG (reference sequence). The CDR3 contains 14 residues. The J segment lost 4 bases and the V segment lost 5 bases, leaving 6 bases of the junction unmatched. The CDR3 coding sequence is TGTGCCTGGTTACGGGACAGGGCCGGAAACACCATATATTTT. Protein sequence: CAWLRDRAGNTIYF.

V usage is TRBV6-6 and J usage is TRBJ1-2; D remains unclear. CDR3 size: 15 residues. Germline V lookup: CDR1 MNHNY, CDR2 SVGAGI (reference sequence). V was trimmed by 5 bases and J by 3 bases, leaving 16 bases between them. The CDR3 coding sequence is TGTGCCAGCAGTCAACATCAGAGCGTATACTATGGCTACACCTTC. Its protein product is CASSQHQSVYYGYTF.

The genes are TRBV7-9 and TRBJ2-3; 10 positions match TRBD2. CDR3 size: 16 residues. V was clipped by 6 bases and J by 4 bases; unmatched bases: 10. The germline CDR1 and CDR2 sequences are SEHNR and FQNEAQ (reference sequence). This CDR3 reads CASRLSSGSSADTQYF. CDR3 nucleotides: TGTGCCAGCAGATTATCTAGCGGGAGTAGCGCAGATACGCAGTATTTT.

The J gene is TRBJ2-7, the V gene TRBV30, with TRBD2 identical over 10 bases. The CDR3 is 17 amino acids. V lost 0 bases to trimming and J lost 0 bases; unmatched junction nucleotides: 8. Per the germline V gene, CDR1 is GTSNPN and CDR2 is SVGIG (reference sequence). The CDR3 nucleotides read TGTGCCTGGAGTGTAAGCGGGGGGGCCTACAGCTCCTACGAGCAGTACTTC. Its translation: CAWSVSGGAYSSYEQYF.

Here the CDR3 reads CASSLGSGAQPQHF. In DNA, the CDR3 is TGTGCCAGCAGCTTAGGATCAGGGGCTCAGCCCCAGCATTTT. This chain links TRBV13 with TRBJ1-5, with D possibly being TRBD1 (6 bases). The V end lost 0 bases, the J end lost 6 bases, and 9 bases lay between the germline ends. Germline-derived CDR1 and CDR2 are PRHDT and FYEKMQ (reference sequence). The CDR3 contains 14 residues.